One sample yielded the 8 T cell receptor beta chains listed below, sequenced in a study of cytomegalovirus exposure and HLA in healthy donors. Researchers ran the PCR with 60 Vbeta and 13 Jbeta primers. Only in-frame clones appear in the TCRdb table, and some are missing; sequencing was by immunoSEQ multiplex PCR. The sample lists approximately 220,000 clones, about 80% occurring once. Input material: PBMCs. These TCRs come from a young man in good health and CMV-seronegative.

This chain joins TRBV30 and TRBJ1-2; 12 bases align to TRBD1. The trim removed 5 bases at V and 6 bases at J, leaving 4 bases unmatched. Germline V gene sequence: CDR1 GTSNPN, CDR2 SVGIG (reference sequence). CDR3 size: 13 residues. The CDR3 coding sequence is TGTGCCTGGTCCGGGACAGGGGGCGATGGCTACACCTTC. It codes for CAWSGTGGDGYTF.

This chain uses TRBV27 with TRBJ2-2; TRBD2 agrees at 9 bases. J gave up 3 bases and V 3 bases, and 11 bases lay outside the gene matches. Per germline, CDR1 MNHEY and CDR2 SMNVEV (reference sequence). This CDR3 contains 18 residues. The chain's CDR3 is CASSFRGLAEPYTGELFF. As DNA, the CDR3 is TGTGCCAGCAGTTTCAGGGGACTAGCAGAGCCCTACACCGGGGAGCTGTTTTTT.

The gene calls are TRBV20-1 and TRBJ1-2; D gene uncertain. Trimming left V 3 bases short and J 14 bases short, with 10 bases between. Per the germline V gene, CDR1 is DFQATT and CDR2 is SNEGSKA (reference sequence). This CDR3 spans 9 amino acids. The CDR3 bases are TGCAGTGCTAGTCCCGAGACAACCTTC. Amino acid sequence: CSASPETTF.

The gene calls are TRBV9 and TRBJ2-2; 13 nucleotides align to TRBD2. The CDR3 is made up of 17 amino acids. The germline gives CDR1 SGDLS, CDR2 YYNGEE. The V segment lost 2 bases and the J segment 7 bases; nucleotides outside the gene matches: 8. CDR3 region: CASSVGLAGVASGELFF. In DNA, the CDR3 is TGTGCCAGCAGCGTCGGACTAGCGGGGGTTGCTAGCGGGGAGCTGTTTTTT.

The chain carries TRBV6-6 and TRBJ2-7; D is perhaps TRBD1 (6 bases). This CDR3 spans 13 amino acids. The V and J ends lost 7 bases and 3 bases respectively, with 13 bases between them. Per germline, CDR1 MNHNY and CDR2 SVGAGI (reference sequence). CDR3 in amino acids: CASTQGPGYEQYF. CDR3 DNA sequence: TGTGCCAGCACCCAGGGGCCGGGCTACGAGCAGTACTTC.

The chain carries TRBV6-1 and TRBJ2-1, with no clear D. CDR1 and CDR2 from the germline V gene are MNHNS and SASEGT. Trimming pared 2 bases from V and 9 bases from J, leaving 11 bases between. CDR3 size: 13 residues. In DNA, the CDR3 is TGTGCCAGCAGTGAACAAAGCATTGGTGAGCAGTTCTTC. Translating it yields CASSEQSIGEQFF.

This clone was seen a handful of times. A far larger clone lies a single base away; this is likely a read error. Other nucleotide sequences in the sample specify the same CDR3. This rearrangement joins TRBV4-1 to TRBJ1-5; no clear D gene. V was trimmed by 1 base and J by 7 bases, leaving 11 bases between them. Germline V CDR1 and CDR2: MGHRA, YSYEKL. This CDR3 comprises 14 residues. The CDR3 sequence is CASSQGGEAQPQHF. CDR3 nucleotides: TGCGCCAGCAGCCAAGGGGGAGAGGCACAGCCCCAGCATTTT.

The rearrangement joins TRBV6-1 to TRBJ2-7; 8 positions match TRBD1. The germline gives CDR1 MNHNS, CDR2 SASEGT. This CDR3 is built from 13 residues. Germline trimming cut 5 bases from V and 5 bases from J; bases unmatched to any gene: 5. CDR3: CASSRDRSNEQYF. CDR3 in DNA: TGTGCCAGCAGTCGGGACAGGTCCAACGAGCAGTACTTC.